These 7 T cell receptor beta chains share one sample of origin, sequenced in a study of OX40 agonist ivuxolimab in advanced cancers. Using immunoSEQ multiplex PCR, the repertoire was profiled, and TCRdb retains in-frame clones only, with some absent. Counted here are about 55,000 clones, over 75% occurring once; the ten biggest clones make up roughly 6.3%. Sequencing was performed on CD4+ or CD8+ T cells sorted from blood, taken in a trial of the OX40 agonist ivuxolimab. Receptor source: an adult with an advanced solid tumor such as melanoma, head and neck, liver or kidney cancer.

The chain recombines TRBV11-2 with TRBJ1-5; D remains unclear. Germline V lookup: CDR1 SGHAT, CDR2 FQNNGV. This CDR3 is 16 amino acids long. V shed 2 bases and J shed 1 base, with 12 bases lying between them. The CDR3 DNA follows: TGTGCCAGCAGCTTAACGGCAGGCAACAGCAATCAGCCCCAGCATTTT. Residues: CASSLTAGNSNQPQHF.

The chain combines TRBV2 with TRBJ1-4; TRBD1 might be the D (6 bases). Germline CDR1 and CDR2: SNHLY and FYNNEI. Trimming cost V 6 bases and J 3 bases, with 11 bases left between them. The CDR3 extends over 14 amino acids. CDR3 nucleotide sequence: TGTGCCAGCAGCCGCAGGGGTGCTAATGAAAAACTGTTTTTT. It translates to CASSRRGANEKLFF.

The chain has TRBV7-2 and TRBJ2-1; TRBD2 matches at 13 bases. V was clipped by 0 bases and J by 7 bases; unmatched bases: 6. Germline V gene data show CDR1 as SGHTA and CDR2 as FQGNSA. The CDR3 sequence is 17 residues long. The CDR3 reads CASSLAATSGGANEQFF. The CDR3 DNA follows: TGTGCCAGCAGCTTAGCTGCTACTAGCGGGGGGGCGAATGAGCAGTTCTTC.

A word on this clone: A far larger clone differs by one base, so this is likely a read error. Additional DNA sequences in this sample encode the identical CDR3. The J gene is TRBJ2-7, the V gene TRBV29-1; possibly TRBD1 for D (6 bases). Trimming pared 5 bases from V and 4 bases from J, leaving 15 bases between. The CDR3 has 13 residues. The V gene's germline CDR1 is SQVTM and CDR2 ANQGSEA. CDR3 nucleotide sequence: TGCAGCGTTAGAGGACAGACCGCTTACGAGCAGTACTTC. Its protein product is CSVRGQTAYEQYF.

This clone has a single count. The chain combines TRBV5-4 with TRBJ2-2; 15 bases agree with TRBD2. J was trimmed by 4 bases and V by 4 bases; bases with no gene match: 5. The CDR3 totals 17 residues. Germline assignment: CDR1 SGHNT and CDR2 YYREEE (reference sequence). CDR3 sequence reads: CASSRTSGGAPTGELFF. CDR3 coding DNA: TGTGCCAGCAGCCGGACTAGCGGGGGGGCCCCCACCGGGGAGCTGTTTTTT.

The rearrangement links TRBV15 to TRBJ1-6; a weak D match, TRBD1 (5 bases). Germline V gives CDR1 LNHNV, CDR2 YYDKDF (reference sequence). V lost 3 bases to trimming and J lost 7 bases, with 7 bases between them. The CDR3 extends over 13 amino acids. CDR3 region: CATSRTANSPLHF. In DNA form, the CDR3 reads TGTGCCACCAGCAGGACAGCAAATTCACCCCTCCACTTT.

In DNA form, the CDR3 reads TGTGCCAGCCAAAGGCAGGGCGCCTACGAGCAGTACTTC. Translation gives CASQRQGAYEQYF. V and J are TRBV7-9 and TRBJ2-7, with a tentative D call TRBD1 (5 bases). The CDR3 length is 13 residues. Trimming took off 8 bases at V and 2 bases at J, with 13 bases between the two ends. Per the germline V gene, CDR1 is SEHNR and CDR2 is FQNEAQ (reference sequence).